The 13 T cell receptor beta chains in this list originate from one sample, sequenced in a study of monozygotic twins with inflammatory bowel disease. TCRdb re-called the 5' RACE reads; every CDR3 protein appears as one record, without DNA. Its clone listing holds over 150,000 distinct CDR3 sequences. Source material: blood. These receptors all stem from a human donor with ulcerative colitis or Crohn's disease, or a healthy co-twin of an affected twin (not recorded which).

The chain links TRBV9 to TRBJ2-3. From germline, CDR1 is SGDLS and CDR2 YYNGEE. There are 13 residues in the CDR3. The CDR3 protein is CASSTQRTDTQYF.

The chain couples TRBV7-9 to TRBJ1-6; no DNA is available, so the TRBD1 call from TCRdb remains unchecked. The germline V gene has CDR1 SEHNR and CDR2 FQNEAQ (reference sequence). The CDR3 contains 16 residues. CDR3: CASSSLGGIHNSPLHF.

The V gene is TRBV7-3, the J gene TRBJ2-7. CDR3 length: 14 residues. The germline V gene has CDR1 SGHTA and CDR2 FQGTGA. The CDR3 sequence: CASSLAHRLDEQYF.

This chain joins TRBV5-1 and TRBJ2-2; TCRdb picks TRBD1, but there is no DNA to check that call. Per the germline V gene, CDR1 is SGHRS and CDR2 is YFSETQ. The CDR3 loop spans 14 amino acids. CDR3 loop: CASSSRQGYGELFF. Full variable domain (outside the CDR3, taken from reference TRBV5-1 and TRBJ2-2): KAGVTQTPRYLIKTRGQQVTLSCSPISGHRSVSWYQQTPGQGLQFLFEYFSETQRNKGNFPGRFSGRQFSNSRSEMNVSTLELGDSALYLCASSSRQGYGELFFGEGSRLTVL.

This chain joins TRBV5-1 and TRBJ2-7; TCRdb selects TRBD1, and the lack of DNA leaves this call unchecked. The CDR3 loop spans 13 amino acids. Per the germline V gene, CDR1 is SGHRS and CDR2 is YFSETQ. The CDR3 protein is CASKAGTGGEQYF. Combining the CDR3 with reference TRBV5-1 and TRBJ2-7 gives the whole variable domain KAGVTQTPRYLIKTRGQQVTLSCSPISGHRSVSWYQQTPGQGLQFLFEYFSETQRNKGNFPGRFSGRQFSNSRSEMNVSTLELGDSALYLCASKAGTGGEQYFGPGTRLTVT.

This chain joins TRBV5-1 and TRBJ2-3; TCRdb outputs TRBD1, but without DNA this stays unchecked. The CDR3 covers 15 residues. Germline V gives CDR1 SGHRS, CDR2 YFSETQ. The CDR3: CASSDRDRVIDTQYF.

The rearrangement uses TRBV12-3 or TRBV12-4 and TRBJ1-2. This CDR3 region has 14 residues. The CDR3: CASSLEEIISGYTF.

V usage is TRBV14 and J usage is TRBJ2-7. This CDR3 region has 11 residues. Germline CDR1 is SGHDN and CDR2 is FVKESK. The CDR3 loop reads CASSQVIEQYF.

This chain connects TRBV11-2 to TRBJ2-3. Per the germline V gene, CDR1 is SGHAT and CDR2 is FQNNGV. This CDR3 has 12 residues. The CDR3 sequence: CASSLYSDTQYF.

This chain connects TRBV29-1 to TRBJ2-5. This CDR3 has 16 residues. In germline, CDR1 is SQVTM, CDR2 ANQGSEA. The CDR3 is CSVEVQPEGSQETQYF.

V and J are TRBV3-1 and TRBJ2-1. Germline V gene sequence: CDR1 LGHDT, CDR2 YNNKEL (reference sequence). The CDR3 is 12 amino acids. The CDR3 spells CASSQADQREFF.

V gene TRBV10-3 combines with J gene TRBJ2-2; TCRdb picks TRBD1, but there is no DNA to check that call. CDR1 is ENHRY, CDR2 SYGVKD, per germline. The CDR3 is 14 amino acids. The CDR3 loop reads CTISESRDTGELFF.

The genes are TRBV3-1 and TRBJ2-1; the D call from TCRdb, TRBD2, cannot be confirmed without DNA. Per germline, CDR1 LGHDT and CDR2 YNNKEL (reference sequence). The CDR3 is 14 residues long. The CDR3 region is CASNPRLDDNEQFF.